These 5 T cell receptor beta chains share one sample of origin, sequenced in a study of identical twins. TCRdb analysed the 5' RACE reads with MiXCR anew, one entry per CDR3 protein. The sample has 520,000 or so distinct CDR3 sequences, roughly a fifth seen once. These same data were also listed under a study on T cells expressing NK-cell markers.

The sample comprised CD4+ T cells sorted from blood. These TCRs come from a woman under 30 in good health.

This clonotype was counted a few times. The CDR3, as DNA: TGTGCCAGCAGTCACAGGAGCATGAACACTGAAGCTTTCTTT. Translating it yields CASSHRSMNTEAFF. The rearrangement joins TRBV12-3 or TRBV12-4 to TRBJ1-1, with a tentative D call TRBD1 (5 bases). V was cut by 5 bases and J by 0 bases, with 10 bases left in between. CDR3 length equals 14 residues.

This clonotype was seen a handful of times. V gene TRBV29-1 combines with J gene TRBJ2-5; no clear D gene. V dropped 7 bases and J dropped 2 bases, with 8 bases sitting between them. This CDR3 spans 11 amino acids. From germline, CDR1 is SQVTM and CDR2 ANQGSEA. CDR3 coding DNA: TGCAGCGGTCAAAATCAAGAGACCCAGTACTTC. This translates into CSGQNQETQYF.

CDR3 DNA sequence: TGTGCCAGCAGCTTTTTTTCAGGATCACCCCTCCACTTT. Translating gives CASSFFSGSPLHF. This rearrangement joins TRBV7-6 to TRBJ1-6; D unclear. Between the trimmed V and J ends, which lost 3 bases and 10 bases, there was a span of 10 bases. Germline CDR1 reads SGHVS; CDR2 reads FNYEAQ. The CDR3 runs to 13 residues.

J is TRBJ2-2 and V is TRBV11-1; no reliable D call. The CDR3 length is 15 residues. V dropped 5 bases and J dropped 8 bases, with 18 bases sitting between them. Germline lookup yields CDR1 SGHAT and CDR2 FQDESV (reference sequence). CDR3 nucleotide sequence: TGTGCCAGCAGCCCGCGATGGTCGATCCGGGGGGAGCTGTTTTTT. Translation: CASSPRWSIRGELFF.

The chain has TRBV7-7 and TRBJ2-5, with D perhaps matching TRBD1 or TRBD2 (5 bases each). The CDR3 is 14 residues long. Germline CDR1 and CDR2: SSHAT and FNYEAQ (reference sequence). The V end lost 5 bases, the J end lost 5 bases, and 15 bases lay between the germline ends. This chain's CDR3 is CASSRQRGTETQYF. The CDR3 DNA is TGTGCCAGCAGCCGACAGAGGGGCACCGAGACCCAGTACTTC. Combining the CDR3 with reference TRBV7-7 and TRBJ2-5 gives the whole variable domain GAGVSQSPRYKVTKRGQDVTLRCDPISSHATLYWYQQALGQGPEFLTYFNYEAQPDKSGLPSDRFSAERPEGSISTLTIQRTEQRDSAMYRCASSRQRGTETQYFGPGTRLLVL.